Listed here are 6 T cell receptor beta chains from one sample, sequenced in a study of monozygotic twins with inflammatory bowel disease. TCRdb re-analyzed the 5' RACE reads; it lists each CDR3 protein once, without DNA. The sample data list 400,000 to 500,000 distinct CDR3 sequences. The material sequenced was blood. Receptors originate from a human donor with ulcerative colitis or Crohn's disease, or a healthy co-twin of an affected twin (not recorded which).

The chain employs TRBV3-1 and TRBJ2-2. Germline CDR1 is LGHDT and CDR2 is YNNKEL (reference sequence). The CDR3 extends over 12 amino acids. The CDR3 sequence: CASSQIRGELFF.

V usage is TRBV5-6 and J usage is TRBJ2-3; no DNA is available, so the TRBD2 call from TCRdb remains unchecked. Germline V gene data show CDR1 as SGHDT and CDR2 as YYEEEE. The CDR3 spans 15 residues. The CDR3: CASSQGLAGAATQYF.

The chain couples TRBV5-1 to TRBJ1-1; TCRdb proposes TRBD1, but this gene call is untestable without DNA. CDR3 length: 14 amino acids. Germline loops: CDR1 SGHRS, CDR2 YFSETQ. CDR3 in amino acids: CASRLERGITEAFF.

The chain carries TRBV7-2 and TRBJ2-2; TCRdb lists TRBD1, though no DNA is available to test this call. Germline-derived CDR1 and CDR2 are SGHTA and FQGNSA. CDR3 length: 14 residues. CDR3 in amino acids: CASSGQVSSGELFF.

The chain combines TRBV5-1 with TRBJ2-5; TCRdb's assignment of TRBD1 cannot be checked, as there is no DNA. The germline V gene has CDR1 SGHRS and CDR2 YFSETQ. The length of the CDR3 is 14 residues. The CDR3 is CASSWDRGAETQYF.

The chain recombines TRBV14 with TRBJ1-2. CDR1 is SGHDN and CDR2 is FVKESK in the germline V gene. This CDR3 has 15 amino acids. The CDR3 here is CASSQRRGPGYGYTF.